What follows are 19 T cell receptor beta chains derived from one specimen sequenced in a study of human T cells and chemical hapten exposure. The time point here: patch test 3, about 24 weeks after DPC sensitization. The treatment: therapeutic diphenylcyclopropenone sensitization with weekly scalp DPC. Unfractionated whole blood was the source of the extracted total RNA. A single record per CDR3 protein comes from TCRdb applying MiXCR to the RACE reads. The sample has about 39,000 distinct CDR3 sequences, roughly 12% seen once. This specimen was whole blood, taken in connection with sensitization to the hapten diphenylcyclopropenone (DPC). The receptors were sampled from a woman aged 40-49 years with alopecia areata. Some clones in this sample may be carry-over from other donors' samples.

The V gene is TRBV5-5, the J gene TRBJ2-7, with 7 bases fitting TRBD1. V shed 0 bases and J 3 bases; nucleotides not matched to a gene: 15. Germline V gene data show CDR1 as SGHKS and CDR2 as YYEKEE (reference sequence). CDR3 length equals 18 residues. The CDR3 region is CASSLEEPGQRIDYEQYF. CDR3 nucleotides: TGTGCCAGCAGCTTGGAGGAGCCGGGACAGAGGATCGACTACGAGCAGTACTTC.

This clonotype has more than one count but fewer than ten. The V call is TRBV28, the J call TRBJ2-5, with TRBD2 matching 9 bases. V trimming: 5 bases; J trimming: 5 bases; junction bases outside the gene matches: 9. Germline CDR1 is MDHEN and CDR2 is SYDVKM. The CDR3 consists of 15 residues. The CDR3 nucleotides read TGTGCCAGCAGTCTAGGACTAGCGACAAAGGAGACCCAGTACTTC. Amino acid sequence: CASSLGLATKETQYF.

The V gene is TRBV29-1, the J gene TRBJ2-3; D is uncertain. Germline V lookup: CDR1 SQVTM, CDR2 ANQGSEA. The V gene lost 7 bases and the J gene lost 5 bases, with 13 bases spanning the gap. The CDR3 is made up of 12 amino acids. The CDR3 region is CSAISREDTQYF. The DNA of the CDR3 is TGCAGCGCCATATCAAGAGAAGATACGCAGTATTTT.

At least ten counts were recorded for this clonotype. The chain combines TRBV7-6 with TRBJ1-2, with 10 nucleotides matching TRBD1. The germline V gene encodes CDR1 SGHVS and CDR2 FNYEAQ. CDR3 size: 16 residues. V shed 5 bases and J 8 bases; nucleotides not matched to a gene: 14. The CDR3 loop is CASSLDTRQGAGGYTF. The CDR3 nucleotides read TGTGCCAGCAGCCTCGACACCAGACAGGGGGCGGGAGGCTACACCTTC.

This clonotype turned up a few times. This sequence joins TRBV10-3 and TRBJ1-2; no clear D. V dropped 0 bases and J dropped 3 bases, with 2 bases sitting between them. This CDR3 is built from 12 residues. Per the germline V gene, CDR1 is ENHRY and CDR2 is SYGVKD. The CDR3 nucleotides read TGTGCCATCAGTGAGTCAGACTATGGCTACACCTTC. Residues: CAISESDYGYTF.

This clonotype was seen more than once but under ten times. The CDR3 loop reads CASSLEGRGVTEAFF. The CDR3 DNA sequence: TGCGCCAGCAGCTTGGAAGGTCGGGGTGTCACTGAAGCTTTCTTT. V is TRBV5-1 and J is TRBJ1-1, with D hard to call. The CDR3 extends over 15 amino acids. Trimming shortened V by 0 bases and J by 4 bases, and 13 bases separated the two germline ends. Per the germline V gene, CDR1 is SGHRS and CDR2 is YFSETQ.

This clonotype was counted between two and nine times. The junction departs from the called germline gene at one end, perhaps through a read error. This chain joins TRBV7-6 and TRBJ2-7, with D perhaps matching TRBD1 (6 bases). CDR3 size: 13 residues. Germline CDR1 reads SGHVS; CDR2 reads FNYEAQ. In DNA form, the CDR3 reads TGTGTCAGCAGCCCACCGACAGGCTACGAGCAGTACTTC. Protein: CVSSPPTGYEQYF.

This clonotype was recorded at least ten times. The CDR3 protein is CASSGEDIGGELFF. The DNA for the CDR3 is TGCGCCAGCAGCGGGGAAGATATAGGCGGGGAGCTGTTTTTT. This chain joins TRBV5-1 and TRBJ2-2; D call uncertain. The CDR3 consists of 14 residues. V lost 4 bases and J lost 7, with 14 bases in between. In germline, CDR1 is SGHRS, CDR2 YFSETQ. Full variable domain (missing parts from reference TRBV5-1 and TRBJ2-2): KAGVTQTPRYLIKTRGQQVTLSCSPISGHRSVSWYQQTPGQGLQFLFEYFSETQRNKGNFPGRFSGRQFSNSRSEMNVSTLELGDSALYLCASSGEDIGGELFFGEGSRLTVL.

The sample holds a few counts of this clonotype. The V call is TRBV4-1, the J call TRBJ2-6; D is unresolved. This CDR3 spans 15 amino acids. Germline CDR1 is MGHRA and CDR2 is YSYEKL. Trimming took 0 bases from V and 0 from J, leaving 3 bases between them. Here the CDR3 DNA reads TGCGCCAGCAGCCAAGAGTACTCTGGGGCCAACGTCCTGACTTTC. Residues: CASSQEYSGANVLTF.

This chain links TRBV28 with TRBJ2-7; D may match TRBD1 or TRBD2 (5 bases each). V gave up 7 bases and J gave up 2 bases, with 15 bases separating them. This CDR3 contains 14 residues. The germline CDR1 and CDR2 sequences are MDHEN and SYDVKM. CDR3 nucleotide sequence: TGTGCCAGCAACCTAGGGACCGTTACCTACGAGCAGTACTTC. Protein product: CASNLGTVTYEQYF. The full variable domain, rest sourced from reference TRBV28 and TRBJ2-7, is DVKVTQSSRYLVKRTGEKVFLECVQDMDHENMFWYRQDPGLGLRLIYFSYDVKMKEKGDIPEGYSVSREKKERFSLILESASTNQTSMYLCASNLGTVTYEQYFGPGTRLTVT.

The rearrangement links TRBV29-1 to TRBJ1-2; TRBD1 might be the D (6 bases). V was trimmed by 4 bases and J by 1 base, leaving 10 bases between them. Germline V gene data show CDR1 as SQVTM and CDR2 as ANQGSEA. The length of the CDR3 is 13 residues. This chain's CDR3 is CSVVGQFNYGYTF. The DNA of the CDR3 is TGCAGCGTTGTAGGACAGTTTAACTATGGCTACACCTTC.

This clonotype was counted many times. This chain joins TRBV29-1 and TRBJ2-4; no clear D. This CDR3 region has 13 residues. The germline V gene has CDR1 SQVTM and CDR2 ANQGSEA. The V end lost 5 bases, the J end lost 3 bases, and 11 bases lay between the germline ends. CDR3: CSVTPDGKNIQYF. CDR3 bases: TGCAGCGTTACCCCGGACGGCAAAAACATTCAGTACTTC.

This clonotype was seen more than once but under ten times. The chain carries TRBV9 and TRBJ1-5, with 7 positions matching TRBD1. Germline CDR1 is SGDLS and CDR2 is YYNGEE. J was trimmed by 6 bases and V by 0 bases; bases with no gene match: 6. The CDR3 spans 15 residues. The CDR3 protein is CASSVEGAPGQPQHF. Here the CDR3 DNA reads TGTGCCAGCAGCGTAGAGGGGGCGCCGGGTCAGCCCCAGCATTTT.

There are many counts of this clonotype. In DNA form, the CDR3 reads TGTGCCAGCAGCTCCCCTACCAGGGGGAATGAGCAGTTCTTC. Translating it yields CASSSPTRGNEQFF. The gene calls are TRBV5-4 and TRBJ2-1; the match to TRBD1 covers 7 bases. V was clipped by 3 bases and J by 7 bases; unmatched bases: 7. This CDR3 is 14 amino acids long. Germline-derived CDR1 and CDR2 are SGHNT and YYREEE (reference sequence).

The sample holds many counts of this clonotype. The CDR3 DNA follows: TGTGCCAGCAGCCCTAGCTCTGGGGGAATTTACGAGCAGTACTTC. Translated: CASSPSSGGIYEQYF. The genes are TRBV11-2 and TRBJ2-7; D may correspond to TRBD1 or TRBD2 (5 bases each). CDR3 length equals 15 residues. Germline V gene data show CDR1 as SGHAT and CDR2 as FQNNGV. V dropped 5 bases and J dropped 4 bases, with 18 bases sitting between them.

The J gene is TRBJ2-7, the V gene TRBV28; 10 bases fit TRBD2. This CDR3 comprises 16 residues. The germline CDR1 and CDR2 sequences are MDHEN and SYDVKM. V lost 6 bases to trimming and J lost 0 bases; unmatched junction nucleotides: 8. In nucleotides, the CDR3 is TGTGCCAGCAGCCCCGGGACTAGCGCTCACTCCTACGAGCAGTACTTC. It encodes CASSPGTSAHSYEQYF.

This clonotype was found many times. The chain couples TRBV28 to TRBJ2-5, with D tentatively TRBD2 (6 bases). Germline CDR1 reads MDHEN; CDR2 reads SYDVKM. V was cut by 3 bases and J by 3 bases, with 8 bases left in between. The CDR3 totals 13 residues. For the CDR3, the DNA is TGTGCCAGCAGTTTCCCGGGAGAAGAGACCCAGTACTTC. This codes for CASSFPGEETQYF.

This chain connects TRBV10-3 to TRBJ1-5; 10 bases fit TRBD1. With V trimmed by 6 bases and J by 5 bases, 4 bases remained unmatched. Per the germline V gene, CDR1 is ENHRY and CDR2 is SYGVKD. This CDR3 contains 14 residues. CDR3: CAIRSGTGDQPQHF. CDR3 in DNA: TGTGCCATCAGATCCGGGACAGGGGATCAGCCCCAGCATTTT.

This clonotype was counted a few times. V and J are TRBV28 and TRBJ2-7, with D possibly being TRBD2 (5 bases). The CDR3 consists of 13 residues. V lost 5 bases to trimming and J lost 1 base, with 9 bases between them. The germline V gene encodes CDR1 MDHEN and CDR2 SYDVKM. The CDR3 here is CASSASGSYEQYF. The DNA for the CDR3 is TGTGCCAGCAGTGCCAGCGGTTCCTACGAGCAGTACTTC. The full variable domain, completed using reference TRBV28 and TRBJ2-7, is DVKVTQSSRYLVKRTGEKVFLECVQDMDHENMFWYRQDPGLGLRLIYFSYDVKMKEKGDIPEGYSVSREKKERFSLILESASTNQTSMYLCASSASGSYEQYFGPGTRLTVT.